This TCR beta chain was captured by sequencing in a study of cytomegalovirus exposure and HLA in healthy donors. Unmatched junction bases numbered 9, after V lost 2 bases and J lost 5 bases. CDR3 size: 17 residues. CDR1 is SGHAT, CDR2 FQNNGV, per germline. Broader study findings: Listed as cytomegalovirus-associated were 150 to 200 TCR beta chains. Several top significant clusters appeared, in a later analysis, to be linked to common viral pathogens.

Though probably carrying unrecorded immune exposures, donors were nominally healthy at sampling. Use of 60 Vbeta and 13 Jbeta primers characterized the PCR. Sequencing was performed with immunoSEQ multiplex PCR; in TCRdb, only in-frame clones are kept and a portion is missing. The listing records tens of thousands of clones. Regarding this clone: What it binds is unknown.

What was sequenced was PBMCs. The chain employs TRBV11-2 and TRBJ2-2, with 9 bases that match TRBD1. This TCR was sampled from a woman in her 30s in good health and CMV-seronegative. The CDR3 is CASSLRSGTGNTGELFF. The CDR3, as DNA: TGTGCCAGCAGCTTAAGGAGTGGGACAGGGAATACCGGGGAGCTGTTTTTT.